This passage covers 8 T cell receptor beta chains from one sample sequenced in a study of cytomegalovirus exposure and HLA in healthy donors. The PCR contained 60 Vbeta and 13 Jbeta primers. This table comes from immunoSEQ multiplex PCR, and its TCRdb copy is limited to in-frame clones, with some not included. The data hold about 160,000 clones, with roughly 85% observed a single time. The sequencing input was PBMCs. Receptors were obtained from a woman in her forties or fifties in good health and CMV-seropositive.

The J gene is TRBJ2-3, the V gene TRBV9; 7 bases are a match to TRBD2. CDR1 is SGDLS and CDR2 is YYNGEE in the germline V gene. CDR3 size: 15 residues. J was trimmed by 1 base and V by 3 bases; bases with no gene match: 5. The CDR3, as DNA: TGTGCCAGCAGCGATATGGGGGGGGGCACAGATACGCAGTATTTT. It specifies CASSDMGGGTDTQYF.

This clone appeared a few times. The rearrangement links TRBV4-3 to TRBJ1-6; D unresolved. The germline V gene encodes CDR1 LGHNA and CDR2 YSLEER. The CDR3 totals 15 residues. V gave up 0 bases and J gave up 15 bases, with 18 bases separating them. The CDR3 coding sequence is TGCGCCAGCAGCCAAGATCTAGTACGGCCACATCTCCTCCACTTT. This sequence encodes CASSQDLVRPHLLHF.

This rearrangement joins TRBV6-1 to TRBJ1-5; D perhaps matches TRBD1 (5 bases). Germline CDR1 MNHNS, CDR2 SASEGT. Trimming left V 11 bases short and J 3 bases short, with 11 bases between. The CDR3 covers 12 residues. The CDR3: CAGGAVNQPQHF. CDR3 in DNA: TGTGCCGGTGGGGCAGTCAATCAGCCCCAGCATTTT.

The chain is built from TRBV30 and TRBJ1-2; D perhaps matches TRBD1 (6 bases). The V gene's germline CDR1 is GTSNPN and CDR2 SVGIG (reference sequence). V was cut by 2 bases and J by 8 bases, with 12 bases left in between. This CDR3 spans 12 amino acids. This chain's CDR3 is CAWSKGQGGYTF. The CDR3 DNA sequence: TGTGCCTGGAGTAAGGGACAAGGAGGCTACACCTTC.

This chain uses TRBV7-2 with TRBJ2-5, with D maybe TRBD2 (6 bases). The germline V gene has CDR1 SGHTA and CDR2 FQGNSA. This CDR3 is built from 15 residues. Trimming shortened V by 5 bases and J by 4 bases, and 17 bases separated the two germline ends. The CDR3 spells CASSPRLVSTETQYF. CDR3 in DNA: TGTGCCAGCAGCCCGCGACTAGTGTCTACAGAGACCCAGTACTTC.

With regard to this clone: In this CDR3 the conserved last residue, phenylalanine or tryptophan, is missing, so a read error is likely. The gene calls are TRBV7-9 and TRBJ1-6, with 10 bases identical to TRBD1. CDR1 and CDR2 (germline): SEHNR, FQNEAQ (reference sequence). V lost 2 bases to trimming and J lost 3 bases; unmatched junction nucleotides: 10. This CDR3 contains 19 residues. CDR3 residues: CASSLILSWTGGYNSPLHV. CDR3 sequence (DNA): TGTGCCAGCAGCTTAATTTTGAGTTGGACAGGGGGCTATAATTCACCCCTCCACGTT.

The chain carries TRBV6-1 and TRBJ2-2; 7 nucleotides match TRBD1. Losses at the gene ends were 5 bases for V and 4 bases for J; bases not matched to a gene: 7. The CDR3 has 15 residues. Germline V CDR1 and CDR2: MNHNS, SASEGT. The CDR3 DNA is TGTGCCAGCAGTATACAGGGGTTTTTCACCGGGGAGCTGTTTTTT. This translates into CASSIQGFFTGELFF.

The genes are TRBV2 and TRBJ1-1, with D possibly TRBD1 on 5 matching bases. CDR1 and CDR2 (germline): SNHLY, FYNNEI. V dropped 0 bases and J dropped 2 bases, with 10 bases sitting between them. The CDR3 covers 15 residues. CDR3 in DNA: TGTGCCAGCAGTGAAGCAGGGGTAGGCAACACTGAAGCTTTCTTT. This sequence encodes CASSEAGVGNTEAFF.